The 22 T cell receptor beta chains presented below share a single source sample, sequenced in a study of beta chain features in type 1 diabetes. Expressed TCRB transcripts got sequenced, as all isolated RNA was reverse transcribed. Generated by immunoSEQ multiplex PCR, the TCRdb table keeps only in-frame clones and is missing some. In the table there are 900,000 or so clones, 17% of which are singletons. Sequenced: naive CD4+ T cells from blood. These receptors were obtained from a woman under 30 in good health.

The chain links TRBV9 to TRBJ2-3; D not resolved. The germline V gene encodes CDR1 SGDLS and CDR2 YYNGEE. The CDR3 length is 13 residues. Trimming removed 0 bases from V and 4 bases from J, with 6 bases in between. The CDR3 sequence: CASSVVTPDTQYF. The CDR3 nucleotides are TGTGCCAGCAGCGTAGTGACTCCAGATACGCAGTATTTT.

This clone was seen a handful of times. The chain recombines TRBV7-2 with TRBJ2-7; D gene ambiguous. The CDR3 extends over 12 amino acids. The germline CDR1 and CDR2 sequences are SGHTA and FQGNSA. Trimming cost V 5 bases and J 0 bases, with 5 bases left between them. CDR3 protein: CASSPVSYEQYF. The CDR3 DNA sequence: TGTGCCAGCAGCCCAGTCTCCTACGAGCAGTACTTC.

This clone has more than one count but fewer than ten. The chain couples TRBV5-4 to TRBJ1-1; D possibly corresponds to TRBD1 (6 bases). Germline V gives CDR1 SGHNT, CDR2 YYREEE (reference sequence). Trimming stripped 4 bases from V and 5 bases from J, with 18 bases between. This CDR3 comprises 15 residues. CDR3 sequence (DNA): TGTGCCAGCAGCCTAATAACAGGGACGAAAACTGAAGCTTTCTTT. It yields the protein CASSLITGTKTEAFF.

A few counts support this clone. The V call is TRBV9, the J call TRBJ2-3; D ambiguous. The CDR3 covers 15 residues. V was trimmed by 3 bases and J by 3 bases, leaving 14 bases between them. The germline V gene encodes CDR1 SGDLS and CDR2 YYNGEE. CDR3: CASSGRPGGTDTQYF. The CDR3 DNA sequence: TGTGCCAGCAGCGGCCGGCCAGGTGGAACAGATACGCAGTATTTT.

This clone was seen a few times. The rearrangement joins TRBV7-9 to TRBJ2-5; D is unresolved. This CDR3 contains 19 residues. The germline CDR1 and CDR2 sequences are SEHNR and FQNEAQ (reference sequence). V was shortened by 5 bases and J by 1 base, with 26 bases between the two germline ends. CDR3 sequence reads: CASSPRGPGTRRVQETQYF. The CDR3 DNA follows: TGTGCCAGCAGCCCCAGAGGTCCGGGCACCCGAAGAGTCCAAGAGACCCAGTACTTC.

Of note for this clone: Distinct nucleotide sequences in the sample also encode this CDR3. J is TRBJ2-2 and V is TRBV9; no clear D gene. Per germline, CDR1 SGDLS and CDR2 YYNGEE. The CDR3 runs 14 residues. The V end was cut by 2 bases, the J end by 2 bases, with 7 bases between. DNA for the CDR3: TGTGCCAGCAGCGTCCGGCTCAACACCGGGGAGCTGTTTTTT. This gives the protein CASSVRLNTGELFF. Complete variable domain (other parts from reference TRBV9 and TRBJ2-2): DSGVTQTPKHLITATGQRVTLRCSPRSGDLSVYWYQQSLDQGLQFLIQYYNGEERAKGNILERFSAQQFPDLHSELNLSSLELGDSALYFCASSVRLNTGELFFGEGSRLTVL.

The chain has TRBV18 and TRBJ2-7; D is uncertain. The CDR3 is 12 amino acids. CDR1 is KGHSH, CDR2 LQKENI, per germline. With 0 bases removed from V and 6 bases from J, the gap between germline ends came to 6 bases. CDR3 residues: CASSPPFGEQYF. CDR3 in DNA: TGTGCCAGCTCACCACCGTTCGGCGAGCAGTACTTC.

This clone appeared a few times. CDR3: CASSQASTVLYGYTF. CDR3 nucleotides: TGCGCCAGCAGCCAAGCCTCGACAGTATTATATGGCTACACCTTC. This chain links TRBV4-1 with TRBJ1-2, with D perhaps TRBD1 (5 bases). CDR1 and CDR2 from the germline V gene are MGHRA and YSYEKL. The germline V and J ends were trimmed by 1 base and 5 bases, with 14 bases remaining between them. CDR3 size: 15 residues.

V gene TRBV25-1 combines with J gene TRBJ2-1; 13 bases fit TRBD2. The junction had 4 bases not matched to a gene; V was cut back by 4 bases and J by 7 bases. Germline V gives CDR1 MGHDK, CDR2 SYGVNS. CDR3 size: 15 residues. CDR3 coding DNA: TGTGCCAGCAGTGGGGGACTAGCGGGATATAATGAGCAGTTCTTC. Its translation is CASSGGLAGYNEQFF.

V is TRBV6-5 and J is TRBJ2-7; 8 nucleotides line up with TRBD2. Per the germline V gene, CDR1 is MNHEY and CDR2 is SVGAGI. Unmatched junction bases numbered 4, after V lost 2 bases and J lost 4 bases. This CDR3 is 14 amino acids long. The CDR3 loop reads CASSYVGGAYEQYF. The CDR3 region has the DNA TGTGCCAGCAGTTACGTCGGGGGGGCGTACGAGCAGTACTTC.

This sequence joins TRBV9 and TRBJ1-5; D gene ambiguous. CDR1 and CDR2 (germline): SGDLS, YYNGEE. The CDR3 length is 14 residues. With 4 bases removed from V and 4 bases from J, the gap between germline ends came to 12 bases. The CDR3 here is CASSLHPQNQPQHF. CDR3 in DNA: TGTGCCAGCAGCCTCCATCCACAAAATCAGCCCCAGCATTTT.

This clone was seen more than once but under ten times. The V call is TRBV27, the J call TRBJ2-1; D gene ambiguous. Trimming removed 10 bases at V and 7 bases at J, with 8 bases between. The CDR3 extends over 10 amino acids. Germline CDR1 is MNHEY and CDR2 is SMNVEV (reference sequence). The CDR3, as DNA: TGTGCCACCGGCAGGAATGAGCAGTTCTTC. Its protein product is CATGRNEQFF.

This clone was seen a few times. J is TRBJ2-5 and V is TRBV2; a possible D gene is TRBD1 (6 bases). The CDR3 length is 15 residues. The V gene's germline CDR1 is SNHLY and CDR2 FYNNEI. V was trimmed by 5 bases and J by 4 bases, leaving 17 bases between them. Here the CDR3 DNA reads TGTGCCAGCAGTCACGGCCAGGGGTACGGAGAGACCCAGTACTTC. Translating it yields CASSHGQGYGETQYF.

The CDR3 here is CASSTSKGQGDQPQHF. The CDR3 DNA is TGTGCCAGTAGTACTTCCAAGGGACAGGGGGACCAGCCCCAGCATTTT. J is TRBJ1-5 and V is TRBV19; 11 bases agree with TRBD1. V shed 4 bases and J 7 bases; nucleotides not matched to a gene: 9. There are 16 residues in the CDR3. The germline gives CDR1 LNHDA, CDR2 SQIVND (reference sequence). Based on the CDR3 plus reference TRBV19 and TRBJ1-5, the full variable domain is DGGITQSPKYLFRKEGQNVTLSCEQNLNHDAMYWYRQDPGQGLRLIYYSQIVNDFQKGDIAEGYSVSREKKESFPLTVTSAQKNPTAFYLCASSTSKGQGDQPQHFGDGTRLSIL.

This clone was observed a few times. The chain recombines TRBV18 with TRBJ2-1; 10 bases fit TRBD2. Trimming took 9 bases from V and 5 from J; bases not matched to a gene: 4. The CDR3 loop spans 13 amino acids. Germline CDR1 KGHSH, CDR2 LQKENI. The CDR3 region is CASGTSENNEQFF. The CDR3 bases are TGTGCCAGTGGGACTAGCGAAAACAATGAGCAGTTCTTC.

There are a few counts of this clone. The chain joins TRBV11-2 to TRBJ2-3; weak D call: TRBD2 (6 bases). The germline V gene encodes CDR1 SGHAT and CDR2 FQNNGV. Trimming took 0 bases from V and 1 from J, leaving 14 bases between them. CDR3 size: 17 residues. For the CDR3, the DNA is TGTGCCAGCAGCTTAGATCGACGAGCTAGCGGCACAGATACGCAGTATTTT. It translates to CASSLDRRASGTDTQYF.

This chain uses TRBV7-9 with TRBJ1-1, with a possible D match to TRBD1 (6 bases). Germline V gene sequence: CDR1 SEHNR, CDR2 FQNEAQ (reference sequence). The CDR3 has 15 amino acids. V shed 7 bases and J shed 1 base, with 16 bases lying between them. The DNA of the CDR3 is TGTGCCAGCAACGTGGACAGTTGGGGGAACACTGAAGCTTTCTTT. Protein product: CASNVDSWGNTEAFF.

The chain joins TRBV7-9 to TRBJ1-6; maybe TRBD1 (5 bases). Per the germline V gene, CDR1 is SEHNR and CDR2 is FQNEAQ (reference sequence). This CDR3 has 16 residues. V lost 6 bases to trimming and J lost 6 bases, with 18 bases between them. Here the CDR3 DNA reads TGTGCCAGCAGTTCCGCCCCGTCGGGGGGTAATTCACCCCTCCACTTT. This encodes CASSSAPSGGNSPLHF.

The sample holds a few counts of this clone. This chain links TRBV7-3 with TRBJ2-5, with unresolved D. Germline CDR1 reads SGHTA; CDR2 reads FQGTGA. V was pared by 3 bases and J by 5 bases, with 13 bases between. The CDR3 covers 14 residues. The CDR3 nucleotides are TGTGCCAGCAGCTTCAACACCCAGTTGGAGACCCAGTACTTC. It is translated as CASSFNTQLETQYF.

The gene calls are TRBV27 and TRBJ1-5, with D possibly matching TRBD1 (5 bases). With 4 bases removed from V and 4 bases from J, the gap between germline ends came to 8 bases. CDR3 length: 13 residues. CDR1 and CDR2 from the germline V gene are MNHEY and SMNVEV (reference sequence). DNA for the CDR3: TGTGCCAGCAGTTCCGACAGAAATCAGCCCCAGCATTTT. Translated, it gives CASSSDRNQPQHF.

This clone has a single count. This sequence joins TRBV19 and TRBJ1-1; D remains unclear. V dropped 9 bases and J dropped 6 bases, with 11 bases sitting between them. Germline CDR1 LNHDA, CDR2 SQIVND (reference sequence). This CDR3 spans 11 amino acids. CDR3 coding DNA: TGTGCCAGCCGCAGGTATTCTGAAGCTTTCTTT. Encoded protein: CASRRYSEAFF.

For the CDR3, the DNA is TGTGCCAGCAGCCCCCGACAGGAGAACACTGAAGCTTTCTTT. It is translated as CASSPRQENTEAFF. This chain links TRBV7-8 with TRBJ1-1; TRBD1 is a possible D gene (6 bases). CDR3 size: 14 residues. CDR1 and CDR2 from the germline V gene are SGHVS and FQNEAQ. Trimming took 5 bases from V and 1 from J, leaving 11 bases between them.